This T cell receptor (beta chain) was documented in a study of ipilimumab plus nivolumab after autologous stem cell transplantation. Germline V gives CDR1 SGHRS, CDR2 YFSETQ. This CDR3 has 15 amino acids. The germline V and J ends were trimmed by 1 base and 0 bases, with 7 bases remaining between them. Clones were read by immunoSEQ multiplex PCR, and TCRdb kept only the in-frame ones, dropping some. The table lists some 46,000 clones, nearly 90% of them singletons. Sample: PBMCs, taken in a trial of ipilimumab plus nivolumab as post-transplant consolidation. This chain links TRBV5-1 with TRBJ1-4; D uncertain. This clonotype was sampled from a male donor with multiple myeloma. CDR3 in DNA: TGCGCCAGCAGCTTGCTTGGGGCAACTAATGAAAAACTGTTTTTT. Translated, it gives CASSLLGATNEKLFF.